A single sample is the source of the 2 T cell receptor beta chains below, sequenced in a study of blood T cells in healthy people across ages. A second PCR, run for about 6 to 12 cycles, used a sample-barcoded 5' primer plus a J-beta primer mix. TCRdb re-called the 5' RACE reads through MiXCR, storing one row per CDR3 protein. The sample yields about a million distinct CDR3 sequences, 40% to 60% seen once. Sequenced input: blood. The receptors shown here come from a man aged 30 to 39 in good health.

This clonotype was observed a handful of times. Here the CDR3 DNA reads TGCAGTGCTAGAGGTCGGGACGACTACAATGAGCAGTTCTTC. This sequence encodes CSARGRDDYNEQFF. The V and J genes are TRBV20-1 and TRBJ2-1; TRBD1 or TRBD2 may be the D gene (5 bases each). Deletions cut 1 base from V and 3 bases from J, with 10 bases between. CDR3 length equals 14 residues. The V gene's germline CDR1 is DFQATT and CDR2 SNEGSKA (reference sequence).

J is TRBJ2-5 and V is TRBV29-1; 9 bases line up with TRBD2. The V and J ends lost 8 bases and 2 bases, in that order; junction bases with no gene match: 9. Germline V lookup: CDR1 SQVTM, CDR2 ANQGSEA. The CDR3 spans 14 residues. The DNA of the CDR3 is TGCAGCAGCTTTAGCGGGGGTGTTCAAGAGACCCAGTACTTC. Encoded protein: CSSFSGGVQETQYF. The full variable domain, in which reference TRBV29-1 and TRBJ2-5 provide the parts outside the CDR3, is SAVISQKPSRDICQRGTSLTIQCQVDSQVTMMFWYRQQPGQSLTLIATANQGSEATYESGFVIDKFPISRPNLTFSTLTVSNMSPEDSSIYLCSSFSGGVQETQYFGPGTRLLVL.